This T cell receptor beta chain is from a study of regulatory T cells in long-lasting Graves disease. Through Arm-PCR of CDR3 regions and iRepertoire HTBI primers, TCR beta libraries were built. TCRdb reprocessed the multiplex PCR reads via MiXCR and lists one record per CDR3 protein. The sample has some 220,000 distinct CDR3 sequences, roughly 20% seen once; the top ten hold roughly 12%. Trimming stripped 5 bases from V and 2 bases from J, with 16 bases between. Germline V gene sequence: CDR1 MDHEN, CDR2 SYDVKM. The CDR3 is made up of 16 amino acids. General study results and limits: Preferential use of TRBV28, TRBJ1-2 and TRBJ2-5 was seen in persistent disease. Persistent Graves' disease cases displayed lower TCR diversity than newly diagnosed ones.

This clonotype was observed many times. Its antigen is not known. Time point noted: newly diagnosed GD, antithyroid drugs for less than 3 months. RNA isolated from PBMCs was used to make the TCR library. The sample was also linked to a second study, of T cells in Graves' hyperthyroidism and ophthalmopathy.

This specimen was peripheral blood mononuclear cells (PBMCs), taken at new diagnosis, from a patient treated with antithyroid drugs. The receptor was derived from a woman under 40 with Graves disease. This chain connects TRBV28 to TRBJ1-5; D gene ambiguous. As DNA, the CDR3 is TGTGCCAGCAGTGAAAGCCCCCCTCAGGGCAATCAGCCCCAGCATTTT. As protein: CASSESPPQGNQPQHF.